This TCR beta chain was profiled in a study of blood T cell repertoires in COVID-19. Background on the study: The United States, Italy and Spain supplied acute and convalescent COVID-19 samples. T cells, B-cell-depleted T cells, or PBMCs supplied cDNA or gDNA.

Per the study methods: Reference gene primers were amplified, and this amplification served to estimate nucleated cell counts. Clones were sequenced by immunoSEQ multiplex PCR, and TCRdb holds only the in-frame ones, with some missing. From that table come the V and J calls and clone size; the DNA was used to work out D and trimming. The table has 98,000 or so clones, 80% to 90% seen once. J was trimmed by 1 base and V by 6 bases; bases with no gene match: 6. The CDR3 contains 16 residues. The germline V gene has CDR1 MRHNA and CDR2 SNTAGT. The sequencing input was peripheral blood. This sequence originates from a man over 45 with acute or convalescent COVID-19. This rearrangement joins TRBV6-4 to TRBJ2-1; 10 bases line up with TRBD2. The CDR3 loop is CASRGTSGASYNEQFF. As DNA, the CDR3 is TGTGCCAGCAGAGGAACTAGCGGGGCTTCCTACAATGAGCAGTTCTTC.